The TCR beta chain under discussion was sequenced for a study of blood T cell repertoires in COVID-19. Study-level information: PBMCs, B-cell-depleted T cells, or T cells were the source of the cDNA or gDNA that made up the material.

Generated by immunoSEQ multiplex PCR, the TCRdb table keeps only in-frame clones and is missing some. The sample includes more than 70,000 clones, 88% of them seen just once. V lost 1 base and J 8 bases, leaving 14 bases between the germline ends. The CDR3 sequence is 15 residues long. Per germline, CDR1 SEHNR and CDR2 FQNEAQ (reference sequence). The V gene is TRBV7-9, the J gene TRBJ1-4; D is unresolved. Sequencing used peripheral blood. This clonotype was sampled from a human donor in a cohort sampled during active COVID-19. For the CDR3, the DNA is TGTGCCAGCAGCTTAGGGAGTGACGGAACCGAAAAACTGTTTTTT. This gives the protein CASSLGSDGTEKLFF.